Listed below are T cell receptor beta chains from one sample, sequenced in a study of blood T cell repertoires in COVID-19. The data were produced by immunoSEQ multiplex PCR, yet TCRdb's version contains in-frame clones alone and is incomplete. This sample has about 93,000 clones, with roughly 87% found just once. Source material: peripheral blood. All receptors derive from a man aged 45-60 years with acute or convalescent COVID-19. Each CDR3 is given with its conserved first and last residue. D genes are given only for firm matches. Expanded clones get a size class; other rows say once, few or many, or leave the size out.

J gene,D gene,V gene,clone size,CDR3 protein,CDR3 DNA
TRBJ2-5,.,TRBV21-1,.,CASTSSVTGDVWGETQYF,TGTGCCAGCACCAGTAGTGTGACAGGGGACGTCTGGGGAGAGACCCAGTACTTC
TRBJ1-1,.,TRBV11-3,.,CASSRGAGAEAFF,TGTGCCAGCAGTAGGGGTGCGGGGGCTGAAGCTTTCTTT
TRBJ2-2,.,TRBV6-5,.,CASSYPTGELFF,TGTGCCAGCAGTTACCCGACCGGGGAGCTGTTTTTT
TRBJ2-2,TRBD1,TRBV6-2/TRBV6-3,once,CASTPTGGAGELFF,TGTGCCAGCACCCCGACAGGGGGGGCCGGGGAGCTGTTTTTT
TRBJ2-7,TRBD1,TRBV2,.,CASRGTGGQEQYF,TGTGCCAGCAGAGGGACAGGGGGCCAAGAGCAGTACTTC
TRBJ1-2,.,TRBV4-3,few,CASSQGGAPSYGYTF,TGCGCCAGCAGCCAGGGGGGTGCTCCCAGCTATGGCTACACCTTC
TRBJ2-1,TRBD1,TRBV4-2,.,CASSLRTGPSSYNEQFF,TGTGCCAGCAGCCTCAGGACAGGTCCTAGCTCCTACAATGAGCAGTTCTTC
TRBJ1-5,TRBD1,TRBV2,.,CASVQGAQPQHF,TGTGCCAGCGTACAGGGGGCTCAGCCCCAGCATTTT
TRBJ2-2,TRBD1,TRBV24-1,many,CATSEPTQGKYTGELFF,TGTGCCACCAGTGAGCCTACACAGGGGAAGTACACCGGGGAGCTGTTTTTT
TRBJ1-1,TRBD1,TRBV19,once,CASSRDRGPNTEAFF,TGTGCCAGTAGCCGGGACAGGGGGCCGAACACTGAAGCTTTCTTT
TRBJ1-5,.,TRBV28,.,CASSLMGEGQPQHF,TGTGCCAGCAGTTTAATGGGTGAGGGTCAGCCCCAGCATTTT
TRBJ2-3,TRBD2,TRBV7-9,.,CASSLAGGPTDTQYF,TGTGCCAGCAGCCTAGCGGGGGGGCCCACAGATACGCAGTATTTT
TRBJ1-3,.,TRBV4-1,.,CASSLLGNTIYF,TGCGCCAGCAGCCTTCTCGGAAACACCATATATTTT
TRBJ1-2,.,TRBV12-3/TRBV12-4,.,CASIKQSGYTF,TGTGCCAGCATTAAACAGTCAGGCTACACCTTC
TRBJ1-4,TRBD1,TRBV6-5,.,CASRLRDRGSKLFF,TGTGCCAGCAGACTCCGGGACAGGGGATCAAAACTGTTTTTT
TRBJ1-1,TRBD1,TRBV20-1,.,CSASGDRAAFF,TGCAGTGCTTCGGGGGACAGGGCTGCTTTCTTT
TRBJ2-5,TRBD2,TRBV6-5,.,CASRPSGGPETQYF,TGTGCCAGCAGGCCTAGCGGGGGTCCGGAGACCCAGTACTTC
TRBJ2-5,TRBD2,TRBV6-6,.,CASSPNRSGRATQYF,TGTGCCAGCAGCCCCAATCGATCAGGGAGGGCGACCCAGTACTTC
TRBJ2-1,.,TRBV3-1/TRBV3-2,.,CASRRGSGDEQFF,TGTGCCAGCAGACGGGGAAGCGGCGATGAGCAGTTCTTC
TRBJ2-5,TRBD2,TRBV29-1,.,CSSAGGLGETQYF,TGCAGCTCCGCGGGGGGTCTAGGAGAGACCCAGTACTTC